The present T cell receptor (beta chain) was sequenced within a study of shared clonotypes between healthy human individuals. Study outcomes and limitations: Of the naive CD4 clonotypes, approximately 5% were shared across a handful of donors. At large depth, rarefaction still showed sorted-subset sequencing to be incomplete.

Profiling relied on immunoSEQ multiplex PCR, and the TCRdb table lists in-frame clones only, not all of them. The sample carries hundreds of thousands of clones, about 96% recorded once. Naivety among CD8 cells was defined by CD45RO negativity and positive CCR7 selection, thereby excluding terminally differentiated effector memory CD45RA+ cells. Healthy adults negative for HIV, lacking recent acute infections or vaccinations, served as donors. Regarding this clone: Its target is unknown. The junction shows a germline mismatch at one end, possibly a read error.

The length of the CDR3 is 12 residues. Germline-derived CDR1 and CDR2 are SGHAT and FQNNGV. This receptor was taken from a man aged 30 to 39 in good health. Sequences were obtained from naive CD8+ T cells sorted from blood. The gene calls are TRBV11-2 and TRBJ1-1; D remains unclear. The CDR3 here is CASSLGRYQANF. Here the CDR3 DNA reads TGTGCCAGCAGCTTAGGGAGGTACCAGGCCAACTTT.